The present T cell receptor beta chain was sequenced within a study of human T cells and chemical hapten exposure. TCRdb ran MiXCR on the RACE reads and lists one entry per CDR3 protein. The table has about 70,000 distinct CDR3 sequences, around 6.3% seen once. The V end was cut by 6 bases, the J end by 8 bases, with 17 bases between. The CDR3 runs 13 residues. The germline gives CDR1 SQVTM, CDR2 ANQGSEA. Time point reported: healthy volunteer bleed at 6 weeks. Researchers extracted total RNA from unfractionated whole blood. This clonotype has ten or more counts. The sequence was collected from a female donor in good health. Some clones in this sample may be carry-over from other donors' samples. This chain uses TRBV29-1 with TRBJ2-1; perhaps TRBD1 as D (6 bases). Sequenced material: whole blood. The CDR3 DNA sequence: TGCAGCGTCTCAGGGGTTATAAGCGATGAGCAGTTCTTC. Protein sequence: CSVSGVISDEQFF.